This is a list of T cell receptor beta chains from one sample in a study of OX40 agonist ivuxolimab in advanced cancers. Sequencing used immunoSEQ multiplex PCR; TCRdb keeps in-frame clones, though not all of them. Of roughly 56,000 clones listed, approximately 91% are singletons. Sequencing was performed on CD4+ or CD8+ T cells sorted from blood, taken in a trial of the OX40 agonist ivuxolimab. The receptors stem from an adult with an advanced solid tumor such as melanoma, head and neck, liver or kidney cancer. The CDR3 runs from the conserved cysteine through the conserved F or W. The D gene is left open where the match is weak. Not every row has a clone size; where given, it reads once, few, many or a size class.

clone_size	v_call	j_call	d_call	cdr3_nt	cdr3_aa
NA	TRBV5-5	TRBJ2-4	NA	TGTGCCAGCACCGAGGGGGAGGTTAGAAAAAACATTCAGTACTTC	CASTEGEVRKNIQYF
NA	TRBV27	TRBJ2-7	NA	TGTGCCAGCAGTTCCTACTGGGGGTACGAGCAGTACTTC	CASSSYWGYEQYF
few	TRBV28	TRBJ1-2	NA	TGTGCCAGCAGTTTGAAGTCCGGGATGCGCTATGGCTACACCTTC	CASSLKSGMRYGYTF
NA	TRBV28	TRBJ1-2	NA	TGTGCCAGCAGTTTCTGGGACTTCATGGGTGGCTACACCTTC	CASSFWDFMGGYTF
NA	TRBV13	TRBJ2-1	NA	TGTGCCAGCCCGGGTCCACAGCGCAATGAGCAGTTCTTC	CASPGPQRNEQFF
NA	TRBV6-5	TRBJ2-7	NA	TGTGCCAGCAGTAGTCCAGAGCACGAGCAGTACTTC	CASSSPEHEQYF
NA	TRBV5-4	TRBJ2-1	NA	TGTGCCAGCAGCTCGACCCATGCCCAGTTCTTC	CASSSTHAQFF
NA	TRBV5-1	TRBJ2-2	NA	TGCGCCAGCAGCGGGAGTGGCACCGGGGAGCTGTTTTTT	CASSGSGTGELFF
once	TRBV18	TRBJ2-7	NA	TGTGCCAGCTCACCACCGGGGGTGTTAGGTTACGAGCAGTACTTC	CASSPPGVLGYEQYF
NA	TRBV4-3	TRBJ1-5	NA	TGCGCCAGCAGCCAAGATAGGGTTAGCAATCAGCCCCAGCATTTT	CASSQDRVSNQPQHF
NA	TRBV27	TRBJ2-7	TRBD2	TGTGCCAGCAGCCAAACTAGCGAAAGCTCCTACGAGCAGTACTTC	CASSQTSESSYEQYF
NA	TRBV9	TRBJ2-1	TRBD1	TGTGCCAGCAGCGACAGGGACAGTTTGAATGAGCAGTTCTTC	CASSDRDSLNEQFF
NA	TRBV28	TRBJ2-7	NA	TGTGCCAGCAGTTTAGGGTTTTTCGATCCCTACGAGCAGTACTTC	CASSLGFFDPYEQYF
NA	TRBV10-3	TRBJ1-2	NA	TGTGCCATCAGTGAGTATGTGGCAGAAATCTATGGCTACACCTTC	CAISEYVAEIYGYTF
NA	TRBV9	TRBJ2-1	NA	TGTGCCAGCAGCCCAAGACACCGGGATCAGTTCAATGAGCAGTTCTTC	CASSPRHRDQFNEQFF
NA	TRBV6-5	TRBJ2-2	TRBD1	TGTGCCAGCAGTTTGGGACAGGGGAGAGTCGGGGAGCTGTTTTTT	CASSLGQGRVGELFF
NA	TRBV7-8	TRBJ2-5	TRBD2	TGTGCCAGCAGCTTCCTAGCGGCCCAAGAGACCCAGTACTTC	CASSFLAAQETQYF
NA	TRBV7-3	TRBJ2-3	TRBD1	TGTGCCAGCAGCTTATCATCGATACAGGGGGACCCAGAAGATACGCAGTATTTT	CASSLSSIQGDPEDTQYF
NA	TRBV7-2	TRBJ1-2	NA	TGTGCCAGCAGCTTACTCAGGAACTATGGCTACACCTTC	CASSLLRNYGYTF
NA	TRBV15	TRBJ1-4	NA	TGTGCCACCAGCGGCTCTGGGGCAACTAATGAAAAACTGTTTTTT	CATSGSGATNEKLFF
NA	TRBV19	TRBJ1-2	TRBD1	TGTGCCAGTACTTTCGGGACAGGGGCAGAGTTTTACTATGGCTACACCTTC	CASTFGTGAEFYYGYTF
NA	TRBV28	TRBJ2-3	TRBD1	TGTGCCAGCAGTATACGGACAGGGGAATTACGCACAGATACGCAGTATTTT	CASSIRTGELRTDTQYF
few	TRBV2	TRBJ1-5	TRBD1	TGTGCCAGCAGGCGCACAGGGGGCGCGGGACAGCCCCAGCATTTT	CASRRTGGAGQPQHF
once	TRBV2	TRBJ2-7	TRBD1	TGTGCCAGCAAGGATCGGGACAGCTCCTACGAGCAGTACTTC	CASKDRDSSYEQYF
NA	TRBV5-6	TRBJ2-7	TRBD1	TGTGCCAGCAGCTTGTCGGGACAGGGTCGCCACGAGCAGTACTTC	CASSLSGQGRHEQYF
NA	TRBV9	TRBJ2-1	TRBD2	TGTGCCAGCAGCACCCCGGGGGAGGGGACCTACAATGAGCAGTTCTTC	CASSTPGEGTYNEQFF
NA	TRBV19	TRBJ2-3	NA	TGTGCCAGTAGTAAAGGACAGGGAGGGGCAGATACGCAGTATTTT	CASSKGQGGADTQYF
once	TRBV4-3	TRBJ1-5	TRBD1	TGCGCCAGCAGCTATGACAGGGTAAACAATCAGCCCCAGCATTTT	CASSYDRVNNQPQHF
NA	TRBV7-8	TRBJ2-7	TRBD1	TGTGCCAGCAGAGGGGGACAGGGGGCTACCGAGCAGTACTTC	CASRGGQGATEQYF
NA	TRBV7-8	TRBJ2-2	NA	TGTGCCAGCAGCCCCACATTTGCCGGGGAGCTGTTTTTT	CASSPTFAGELFF
NA	TRBV4-3	TRBJ1-5	NA	TGCGCCAGCAGCCAAGATAAGTTAGGCAATCAGCCCCAGCATTTT	CASSQDKLGNQPQHF
once	TRBV6-6	TRBJ2-3	TRBD1	TGTGCCAGCAGGAGGGACAGGACCGGCACAGATACGCAGTATTTT	CASRRDRTGTDTQYF
NA	TRBV6-1	TRBJ1-1	NA	TGTGCCAGCAGTGATCTGTTACTGAGGAACACTGAAGCTTTCTTT	CASSDLLLRNTEAFF
NA	TRBV9	TRBJ2-5	TRBD2	TGTGCCAGCAGCGTCGGGACTAGCGGGAGCGTCGAGACCCAGTACTTC	CASSVGTSGSVETQYF
NA	TRBV7-6	TRBJ2-7	TRBD2	TGTGCCAGCAGCCCCGTAGGGGAGGGGTACGAGCAGTACTTC	CASSPVGEGYEQYF
NA	TRBV7-9	TRBJ1-1	NA	TGTGCCAGCAGTTCCCACAGAAATCCTGAAGCTTTCTTT	CASSSHRNPEAFF
NA	TRBV6-5	TRBJ1-1	NA	TGTGCCAGCATCCGACTGCGGGGCGCGGACACTGAAGCTTTCTTT	CASIRLRGADTEAFF